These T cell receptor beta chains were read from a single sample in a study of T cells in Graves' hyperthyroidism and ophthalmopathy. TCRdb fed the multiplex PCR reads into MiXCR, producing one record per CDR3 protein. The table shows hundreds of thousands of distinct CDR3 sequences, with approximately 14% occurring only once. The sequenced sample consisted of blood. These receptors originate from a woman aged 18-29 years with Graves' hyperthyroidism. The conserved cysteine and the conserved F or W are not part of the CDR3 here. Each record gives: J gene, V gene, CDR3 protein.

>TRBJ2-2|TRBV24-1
ATSDPGATNTGELF
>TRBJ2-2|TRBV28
ASSLDSAGELF
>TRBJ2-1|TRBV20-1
SAAYSGRSF
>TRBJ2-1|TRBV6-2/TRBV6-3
AGGLHYNEQF
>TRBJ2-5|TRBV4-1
ASSQEDLPPGQTQY
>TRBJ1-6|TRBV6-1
ASSEAGRWD
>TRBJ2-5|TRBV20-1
SARGGTGQAQY
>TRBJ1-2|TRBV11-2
ASSRDSHYGYT
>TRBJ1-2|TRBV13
ASSLGGAPNYGYT
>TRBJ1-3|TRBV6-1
ASCVGAGNTIY
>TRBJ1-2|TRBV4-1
ASSPRGHKTGTGTNYGYT
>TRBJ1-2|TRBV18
ASSDGQAYGYT
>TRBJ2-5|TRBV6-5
ASSYSQTSGRRKTQY
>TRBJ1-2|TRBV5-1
ASSPERGPTSYGYT
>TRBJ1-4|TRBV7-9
ASSRTAMDEKLF
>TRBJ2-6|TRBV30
AWSTREGRSSGANVLT
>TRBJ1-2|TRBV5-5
ASSLVGPWANYGYT
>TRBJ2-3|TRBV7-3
ASSVSPPLSLAGGSRDTQY
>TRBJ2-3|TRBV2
ASIRRDSVGATDTQY
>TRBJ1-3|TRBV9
ASSPSGPSFGNTIY
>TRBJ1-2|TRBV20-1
SAREQGYYGYT
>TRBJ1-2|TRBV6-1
ASSPGVGYT
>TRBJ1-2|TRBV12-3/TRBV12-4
ASRSTGMDGYT
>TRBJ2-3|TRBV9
ASSATLSSDTQY
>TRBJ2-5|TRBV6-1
ASSSTGSGRETQY
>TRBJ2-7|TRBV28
ASSEGMDEQY
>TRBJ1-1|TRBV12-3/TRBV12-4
ASSPRAAWLGTEAF
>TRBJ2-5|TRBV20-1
SAEGQGNKETQY
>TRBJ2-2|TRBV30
AWSLGAANTGELF
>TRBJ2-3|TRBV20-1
SALGRADTQY
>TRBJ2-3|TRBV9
ASSVGLAGATDTQY
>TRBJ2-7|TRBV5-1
ANSLGQPSSYEQY
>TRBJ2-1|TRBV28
ASSLPQGSINEQF
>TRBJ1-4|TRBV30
AWSVPQGGKLF
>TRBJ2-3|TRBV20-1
SARLGGSVQAQY
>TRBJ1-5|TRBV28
ASSFLRDSDFNQPQH
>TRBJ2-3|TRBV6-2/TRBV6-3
ASSYSTDFTDTQY
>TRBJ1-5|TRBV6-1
ASSESGVQH